A single sample gave rise to the 6 T cell receptor beta chains below, sequenced in a study of T cell responses to AZD1222 COVID-19 vaccine. The protocol was immunoSEQ multiplex PCR, while the TCRdb copy is restricted to in-frame clones and leaves out a portion. The table records some 150,000 clones, 80% to 95% of them present only once. Sequences were derived from peripheral blood, sampled 28 days after the second AZD1222 dose. Receptors originate from an adult who received the AZD1222 COVID-19 vaccine.

This chain links TRBV24-1 with TRBJ2-5; the match to TRBD2 covers 8 bases. Germline CDR1 KGHDR, CDR2 SFDVKD. J lost 4 bases, V lost 3 bases, and 6 bases had no gene match. The CDR3 is 15 residues long. CDR3 sequence reads: CATSDPSGSGETQYF. DNA of the CDR3: TGTGCCACCAGTGATCCAAGCGGGAGCGGAGAGACCCAGTACTTC.

The chain employs TRBV7-8 and TRBJ1-5; D perhaps matches TRBD1 (6 bases). CDR1 is SGHVS, CDR2 FQNEAQ, per germline. The V end was cut by 4 bases, the J end by 6 bases, with 13 bases between. This CDR3 comprises 14 residues. CDR3 in DNA: TGTGCCAGCAGCTCAGGGGCGAAAGCTCAGCCCCAGCATTTT. Translation: CASSSGAKAQPQHF. Drawing the rest from reference TRBV7-8 and TRBJ1-5, the complete variable domain is GAGVSQSPRYKVAKRGQDVALRCDPISGHVSLFWYQQALGQGPEFLTYFQNEAQLDKSGLPSDRFFAERPEGSVSTLKIQRTQQEDSAVYLCASSSGAKAQPQHFGDGTRLSIL.

The chain recombines TRBV12-5 with TRBJ1-2; maybe TRBD1 (6 bases). The V and J ends lost 0 bases and 6 bases respectively, with 11 bases between them. This CDR3 has 14 residues. CDR1 and CDR2 (germline): LGHNT, FRNRAP. The CDR3 spells CASGLVQRGNGYTF. In nucleotides, the CDR3 is TGTGCTAGTGGTTTGGTACAAAGGGGGAATGGCTACACCTTC.

This chain uses TRBV6-5 with TRBJ2-7, with TRBD2 matching over 14 bases. This CDR3 has 14 amino acids. Germline-derived CDR1 and CDR2 are MNHEY and SVGAGI. V lost 7 bases, J lost 7 bases, and 6 bases stayed unmatched. The CDR3 DNA is TGTGCCAGCAAGACTAGCGGGAGGGCCTGGGAGCAGTACTTC. It is translated as CASKTSGRAWEQYF.

This rearrangement joins TRBV11-3 to TRBJ2-1, with TRBD2 matching over 8 bases. V lost 1 base to trimming and J lost 2 bases; unmatched junction nucleotides: 4. This CDR3 region has 16 residues. CDR1 and CDR2 from the germline V gene are SGHNT and YENEEA. CDR3 in amino acids: CASSLALAGTYNEQFF. In DNA, the CDR3 is TGTGCCAGCAGCTTAGCGCTAGCGGGCACCTACAATGAGCAGTTCTTC.

The chain links TRBV3-1 (or the pseudogene TRBV3-2) to TRBJ2-2; tentatively, D is TRBD1 or TRBD2 (5 bases each). CDR1 is LGHDT, CDR2 YNNKEL, per germline (reference sequence). The germline V and J ends were trimmed by 4 bases and 3 bases, with 9 bases remaining between them. CDR3 length: 14 residues. This CDR3 reads CASSRGPHTGELFF. The CDR3 DNA reads TGTGCCAGCAGCCGGGGACCGCACACCGGGGAGCTGTTTTTT.